The 8 T cell receptor beta chains below were found in one sample sequenced in a study of CXCR3-negative and CXCR3-positive naive CD8 T cells. The method, 5' RACE with UMI labels, was used to prepare the TRB cDNA libraries. TCRdb re-analyzed the 5' RACE reads; it lists each CDR3 protein once, without DNA. The sample is made up of tens of thousands of distinct CDR3 sequences, and the top ten hold about 1.6% of it. Material for sequencing was naive CXCR3- CD8+ T cells from blood. As to subset: CD45RO-CCR7+CD27+CD95- naive CD8+ T cells lacking CXCR3 (TNR3-). These receptor sequences come from a human donor in good health. Some clones in this sample may be carry-over from other donors' samples.

The rearrangement links TRBV28 to TRBJ2-5; lacking DNA, the TRBD1 call made by TCRdb goes unchecked. CDR3 length equals 16 residues. The germline CDR1 and CDR2 sequences are MDHEN and SYDVKM. The CDR3 region is CASSPLDSAYIETQYF.

The rearrangement uses TRBV29-1 and TRBJ2-7; the D call of TRBD2 rests on TCRdb alone, since no DNA is present to check it. From germline, CDR1 is SQVTM and CDR2 ANQGSEA. The CDR3 runs to 13 residues. CDR3 region: CSVETSDSYEQYF.

The V and J genes are TRBV12-3 or TRBV12-4 and TRBJ2-1; the TRBD2 assignment by TCRdb is unverifiable without DNA. The CDR3 length is 15 residues. This chain's CDR3 is CASSLLAGGPFEQFF.

This rearrangement joins TRBV29-1 to TRBJ1-2. The CDR3 has 11 residues. CDR1 and CDR2 (germline): SQVTM, ANQGSEA. The CDR3 is CSVAANYGYTF.

The gene calls are TRBV7-9 and TRBJ2-1; lacking DNA, the TRBD2 call made by TCRdb goes unchecked. Germline V gene sequence: CDR1 SEHNR, CDR2 FQNEAQ (reference sequence). This CDR3 has 12 amino acids. The CDR3 loop is CASSWGPNEQFF.

The V and J genes are TRBV7-9 and TRBJ1-4. The CDR3 extends over 14 amino acids. Germline CDR1 and CDR2: SEHNR and FQNEAQ (reference sequence). The CDR3 region is CASSLGEYWEKLFF. Combining the CDR3 with reference TRBV7-9 and TRBJ1-4 gives the whole variable domain DTGVSQNPRHKITKRGQNVTFRCDPISEHNRLYWYRQTLGQGPEFLTYFQNEAQLEKSRLLSDRFSAERPKGSFSTLEIQRTEQGDSAMYLCASSLGEYWEKLFFGSGTQLSVL.

This rearrangement joins TRBV27 to TRBJ2-3; absent DNA, TCRdb's TRBD2 call cannot be checked. The CDR3 is 15 residues long. In germline, CDR1 is MNHEY, CDR2 SMNVEV (reference sequence). Here the CDR3 reads CASKLEGPSLDTQYF.

The V and J genes are TRBV7-9 and TRBJ2-5; TCRdb outputs TRBD2, but without DNA this stays unchecked. Germline V CDR1 and CDR2: SEHNR, FQNEAQ (reference sequence). CDR3 length: 14 residues. This CDR3 is CASSFQTSQETQYF.